These 3 T cell receptor beta chains share one sample of origin, sequenced in a study of blood T cell repertoires in COVID-19. Data came from immunoSEQ multiplex PCR; TCRdb stores just in-frame clones and leaves some out. The sample has 150,000 to 200,000 clones; about 85% are singletons. The sample comprised peripheral blood. These receptors were collected from a woman aged 35 to 49 with COVID-19, enrolled during active disease.

The rearrangement links TRBV5-1 to TRBJ1-5, with D tentatively TRBD1 (6 bases). V lost 1 base to trimming and J lost 4 bases, with 12 bases between them. CDR3 length: 15 amino acids. Germline V gene lookup returns CDR1 SGHRS and CDR2 YFSETQ. CDR3 bases: TGCGCCAGCAGCTTGTTACAGGGCCCAAATCAGCCCCAGCATTTT. It codes for CASSLLQGPNQPQHF.

The chain combines TRBV18 with TRBJ2-1, with 7 bases aligning to TRBD2. From germline, CDR1 is KGHSH and CDR2 LQKENI. The V segment lost 2 bases and the J segment 4 bases; nucleotides outside the gene matches: 8. CDR3 length: 16 residues. This CDR3 is CASSPNMIAGYNEQFF. CDR3 coding DNA: TGTGCCAGCTCACCAAACATGATAGCGGGTTACAATGAGCAGTTCTTC.

The chain recombines TRBV10-3 with TRBJ1-3; 7 nucleotides align to TRBD1. V lost 5 bases, J lost 0 bases, and 4 bases stayed unmatched. CDR1 is ENHRY and CDR2 is SYGVKD in the germline V gene. There are 15 residues in the CDR3. CDR3 region: CAISTGASSGNTIYF. Written as DNA, the CDR3 is TGTGCCATCAGTACAGGGGCAAGCTCTGGAAACACCATATATTTT.